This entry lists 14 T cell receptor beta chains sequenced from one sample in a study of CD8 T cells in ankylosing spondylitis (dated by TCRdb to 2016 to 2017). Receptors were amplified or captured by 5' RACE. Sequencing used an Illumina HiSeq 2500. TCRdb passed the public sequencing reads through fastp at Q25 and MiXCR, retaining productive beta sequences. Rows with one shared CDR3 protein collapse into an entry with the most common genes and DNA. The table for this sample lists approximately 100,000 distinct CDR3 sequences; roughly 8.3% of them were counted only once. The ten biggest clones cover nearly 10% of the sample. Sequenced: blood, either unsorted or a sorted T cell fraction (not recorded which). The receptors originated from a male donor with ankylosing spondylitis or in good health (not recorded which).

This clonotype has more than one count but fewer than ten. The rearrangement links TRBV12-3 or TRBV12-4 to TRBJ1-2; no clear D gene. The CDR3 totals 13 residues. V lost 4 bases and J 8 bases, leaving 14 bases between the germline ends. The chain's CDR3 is CASSWDFKGGYTF. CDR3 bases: TGTGCCAGCAGTTGGGATTTTAAGGGCGGCTACACCTTC.

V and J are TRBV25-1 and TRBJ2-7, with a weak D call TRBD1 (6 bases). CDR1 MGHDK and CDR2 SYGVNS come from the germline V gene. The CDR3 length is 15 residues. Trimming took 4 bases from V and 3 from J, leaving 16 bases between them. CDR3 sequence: CASSAFPLDSYEQYF. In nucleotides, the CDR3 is TGTGCCAGCAGTGCCTTCCCCCTGGACAGCTACGAGCAGTACTTC.

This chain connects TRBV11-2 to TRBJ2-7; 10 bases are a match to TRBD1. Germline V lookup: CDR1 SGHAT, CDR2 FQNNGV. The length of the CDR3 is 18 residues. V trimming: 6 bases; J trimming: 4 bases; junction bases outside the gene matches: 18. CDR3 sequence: CASSREGTGAYTQYEQYF. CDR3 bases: TGTGCCAGCAGTCGGGAGGGGACAGGGGCATATACCCAGTACGAGCAGTACTTC.

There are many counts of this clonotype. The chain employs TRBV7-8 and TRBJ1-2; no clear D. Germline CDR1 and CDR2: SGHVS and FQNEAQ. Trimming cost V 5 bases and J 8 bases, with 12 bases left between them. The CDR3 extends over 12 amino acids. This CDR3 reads CASSPRLGGYTF. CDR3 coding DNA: TGTGCCAGCAGCCCCAGACTCGGGGGCTACACCTTC. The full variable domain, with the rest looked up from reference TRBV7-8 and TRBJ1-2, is GAGVSQSPRYKVAKRGQDVALRCDPISGHVSLFWYQQALGQGPEFLTYFQNEAQLDKSGLPSDRFFAERPEGSVSTLKIQRTQQEDSAVYLCASSPRLGGYTFGSGTRLTVV.

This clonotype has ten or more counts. The CDR3 sequence is CASSQGTSGSTDTQYF. CDR3 bases: TGCGCCAGCAGCCAGGGGACTAGCGGGAGCACAGATACGCAGTATTTT. The J gene is TRBJ2-3, the V gene TRBV4-3; 12 nucleotides align to TRBD2. The CDR3 loop spans 16 amino acids. Per the germline V gene, CDR1 is LGHNA and CDR2 is YSLEER. V was pared by 3 bases and J by 0 bases, with 1 base of the junction left unmatched.

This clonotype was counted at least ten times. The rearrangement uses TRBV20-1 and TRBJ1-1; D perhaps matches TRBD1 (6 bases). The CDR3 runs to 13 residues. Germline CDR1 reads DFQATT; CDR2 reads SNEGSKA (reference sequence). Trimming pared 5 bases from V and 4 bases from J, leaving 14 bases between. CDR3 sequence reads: CSAARIRGTEAFF. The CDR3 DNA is TGCAGTGCTGCCCGGATCAGGGGCACTGAAGCTTTCTTT.

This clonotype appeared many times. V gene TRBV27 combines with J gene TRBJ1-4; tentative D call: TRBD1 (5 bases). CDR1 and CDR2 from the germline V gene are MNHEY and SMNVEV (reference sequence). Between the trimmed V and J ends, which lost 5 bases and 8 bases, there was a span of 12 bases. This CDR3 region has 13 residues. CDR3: CASSPLGGEKLFF. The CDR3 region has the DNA TGTGCCAGCAGTCCCCTCGGGGGAGAAAAACTGTTTTTT.

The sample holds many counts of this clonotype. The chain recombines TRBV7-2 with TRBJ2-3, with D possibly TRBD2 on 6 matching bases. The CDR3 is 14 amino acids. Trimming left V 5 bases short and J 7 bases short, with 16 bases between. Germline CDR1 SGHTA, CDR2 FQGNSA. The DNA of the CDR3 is TGTGCCAGCAGCCTAGGCACTTGGGACTATACGCAGTATTTT. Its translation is CASSLGTWDYTQYF.

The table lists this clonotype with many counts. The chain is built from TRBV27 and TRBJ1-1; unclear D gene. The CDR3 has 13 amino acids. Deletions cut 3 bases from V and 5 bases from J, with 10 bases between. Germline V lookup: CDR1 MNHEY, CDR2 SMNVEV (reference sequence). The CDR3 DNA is TGTGCCAGCAGTTTCATGTTCGGAACTGAAGCTTTCTTT. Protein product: CASSFMFGTEAFF.

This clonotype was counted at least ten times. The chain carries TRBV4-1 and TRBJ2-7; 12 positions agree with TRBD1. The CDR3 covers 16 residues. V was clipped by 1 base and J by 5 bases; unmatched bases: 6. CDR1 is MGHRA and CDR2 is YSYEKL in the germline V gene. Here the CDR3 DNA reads TGCGCCAGCAGCCAAGTCTCGGGACAGGGGGCACACGAGCAGTACTTC. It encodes CASSQVSGQGAHEQYF.

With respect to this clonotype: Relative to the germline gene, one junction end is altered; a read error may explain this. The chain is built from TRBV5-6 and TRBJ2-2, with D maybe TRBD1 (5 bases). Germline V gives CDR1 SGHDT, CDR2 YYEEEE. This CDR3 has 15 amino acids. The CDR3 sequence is CGSSLQGGNTGELFF. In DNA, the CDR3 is TGTGGCAGCAGCTTGCAGGGCGGGAACACCGGGGAGCTGTTTTTT.

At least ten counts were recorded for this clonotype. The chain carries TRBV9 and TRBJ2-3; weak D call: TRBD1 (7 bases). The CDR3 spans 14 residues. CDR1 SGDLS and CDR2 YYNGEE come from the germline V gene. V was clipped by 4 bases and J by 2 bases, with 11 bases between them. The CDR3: CASSSGGFTDTQYF. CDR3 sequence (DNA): TGTGCCAGCAGCTCAGGGGGGTTCACAGATACGCAGTATTTT.

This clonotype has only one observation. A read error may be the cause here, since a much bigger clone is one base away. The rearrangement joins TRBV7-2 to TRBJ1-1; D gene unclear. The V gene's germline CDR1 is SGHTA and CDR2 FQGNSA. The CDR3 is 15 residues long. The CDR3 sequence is CVSSLASSMNTEAFF. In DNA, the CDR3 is TGTGTCAGCAGCTTAGCGTCTTCCATGAACACTGAAGCTTTCTTT.

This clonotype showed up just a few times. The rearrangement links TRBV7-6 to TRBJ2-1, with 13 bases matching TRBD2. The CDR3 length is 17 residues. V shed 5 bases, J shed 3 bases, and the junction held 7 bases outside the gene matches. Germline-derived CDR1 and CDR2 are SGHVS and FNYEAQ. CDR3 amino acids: CASSPRTSGRVYNEQFF. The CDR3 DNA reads TGTGCCAGCAGCCCCAGGACTAGCGGGAGAGTCTACAATGAGCAGTTCTTC.